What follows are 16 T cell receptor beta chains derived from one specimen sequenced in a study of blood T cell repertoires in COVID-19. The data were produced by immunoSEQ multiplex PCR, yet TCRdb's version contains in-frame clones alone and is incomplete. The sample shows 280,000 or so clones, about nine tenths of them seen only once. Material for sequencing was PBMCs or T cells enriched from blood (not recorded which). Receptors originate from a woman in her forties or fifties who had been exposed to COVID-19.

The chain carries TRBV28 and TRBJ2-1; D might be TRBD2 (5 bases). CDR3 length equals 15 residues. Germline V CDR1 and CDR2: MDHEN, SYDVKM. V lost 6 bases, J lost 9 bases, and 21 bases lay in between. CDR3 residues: CASSTSSGSVSEQFF. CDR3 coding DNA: TGTGCCAGCAGCACCTCCTCTGGTAGCGTTAGTGAGCAGTTCTTC. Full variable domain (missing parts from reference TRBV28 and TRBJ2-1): DVKVTQSSRYLVKRTGEKVFLECVQDMDHENMFWYRQDPGLGLRLIYFSYDVKMKEKGDIPEGYSVSREKKERFSLILESASTNQTSMYLCASSTSSGSVSEQFFGPGTRLTVL.

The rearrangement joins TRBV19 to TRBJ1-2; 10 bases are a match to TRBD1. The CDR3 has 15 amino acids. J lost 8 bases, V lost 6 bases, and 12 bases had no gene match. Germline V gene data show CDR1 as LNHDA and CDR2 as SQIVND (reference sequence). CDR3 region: CASSTAGQGSGGYTF. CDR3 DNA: TGTGCCAGTAGCACAGCGGGACAGGGGAGCGGCGGCTACACCTTC.

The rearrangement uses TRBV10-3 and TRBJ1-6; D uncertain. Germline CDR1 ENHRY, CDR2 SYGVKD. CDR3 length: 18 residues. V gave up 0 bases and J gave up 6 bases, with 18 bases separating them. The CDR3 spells CAISESSTKGGTNSPLHF. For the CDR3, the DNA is TGTGCCATCAGTGAGTCGTCGACTAAGGGTGGAACTAATTCACCCCTCCACTTT.

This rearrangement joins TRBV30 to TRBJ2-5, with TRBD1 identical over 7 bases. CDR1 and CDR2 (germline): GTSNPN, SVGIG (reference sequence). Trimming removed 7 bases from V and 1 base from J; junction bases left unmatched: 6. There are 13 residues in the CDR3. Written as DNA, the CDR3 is TGTGCCTCCTCCGGGACAGTCCAAGAGACCCAGTACTTC. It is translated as CASSGTVQETQYF.

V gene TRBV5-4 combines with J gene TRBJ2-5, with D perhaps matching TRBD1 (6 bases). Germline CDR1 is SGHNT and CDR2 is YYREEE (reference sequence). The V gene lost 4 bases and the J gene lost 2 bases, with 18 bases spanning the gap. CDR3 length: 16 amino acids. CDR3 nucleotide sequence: TGTGCCAGCAGCCCCACCTTAGACAGGAATCAAGAGACCCAGTACTTC. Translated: CASSPTLDRNQETQYF.

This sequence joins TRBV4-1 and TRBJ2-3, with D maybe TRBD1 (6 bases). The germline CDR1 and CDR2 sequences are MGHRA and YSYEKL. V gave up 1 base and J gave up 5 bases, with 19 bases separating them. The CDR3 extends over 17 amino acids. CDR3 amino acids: CASSQVELGGGVDTQYF. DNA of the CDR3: TGCGCCAGCAGCCAAGTCGAGTTGGGTGGGGGCGTAGATACGCAGTATTTT.

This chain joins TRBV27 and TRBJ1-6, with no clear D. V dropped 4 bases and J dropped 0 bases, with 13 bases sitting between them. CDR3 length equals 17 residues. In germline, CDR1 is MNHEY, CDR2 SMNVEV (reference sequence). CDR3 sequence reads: CASSSRGLSSYNSPLHF. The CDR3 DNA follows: TGTGCCAGCAGTTCACGGGGATTGAGCTCCTATAATTCACCCCTCCACTTT.

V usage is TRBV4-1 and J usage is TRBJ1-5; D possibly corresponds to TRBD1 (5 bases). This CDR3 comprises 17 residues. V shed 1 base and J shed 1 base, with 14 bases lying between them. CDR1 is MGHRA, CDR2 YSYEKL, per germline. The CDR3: CASSQGAGQGSNQPQHF. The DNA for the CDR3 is TGCGCCAGCAGCCAAGGGGCTGGACAAGGAAGCAATCAGCCCCAGCATTTT.

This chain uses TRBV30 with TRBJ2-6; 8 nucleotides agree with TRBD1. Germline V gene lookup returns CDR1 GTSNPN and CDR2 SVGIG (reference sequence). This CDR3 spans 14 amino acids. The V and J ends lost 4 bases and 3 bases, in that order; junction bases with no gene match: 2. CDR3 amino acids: CAWMTGVGANVLTF. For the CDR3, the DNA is TGTGCCTGGATGACAGGGGTTGGGGCCAACGTCCTGACTTTC.

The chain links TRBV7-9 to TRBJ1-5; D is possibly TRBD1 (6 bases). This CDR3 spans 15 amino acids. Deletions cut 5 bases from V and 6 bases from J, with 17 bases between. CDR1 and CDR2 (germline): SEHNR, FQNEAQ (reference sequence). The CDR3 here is CASSQGYAESQPQHF. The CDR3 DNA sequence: TGTGCCAGCAGCCAGGGGTACGCAGAGTCTCAGCCCCAGCATTTT.

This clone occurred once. CDR3 nucleotide sequence: TGTGCCAGCAGCCCCGCGGGGGAGCGGGGGGGCAGAGATACGCAGTATTTT. Its translation: CASSPAGERGGRDTQYF. This chain uses TRBV5-4 with TRBJ2-3; TRBD2 aligns across 10 bases. The germline CDR1 and CDR2 sequences are SGHNT and YYREEE (reference sequence). The length of the CDR3 is 17 residues. Trimming removed 4 bases from V and 5 bases from J; junction bases left unmatched: 13.

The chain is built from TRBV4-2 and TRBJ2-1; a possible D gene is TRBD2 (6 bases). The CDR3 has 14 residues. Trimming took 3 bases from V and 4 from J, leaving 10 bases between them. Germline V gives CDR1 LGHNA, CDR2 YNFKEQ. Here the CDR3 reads CASSQEGSYNEQFF. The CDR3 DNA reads TGTGCCAGCAGCCAGGAGGGTAGTTACAATGAGCAGTTCTTC.

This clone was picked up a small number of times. CDR3 nucleotides: TGTGCCAGCAGCTCGACAGGCGGTCAGCCCCAGCATTTT. Translated: CASSSTGGQPQHF. This chain joins TRBV5-8 and TRBJ1-5; weak D call: TRBD1 (6 bases). The CDR3 totals 13 residues. Germline V gene lookup returns CDR1 SGHTS and CDR2 YDEGEE. V was clipped by 3 bases and J by 6 bases, with 10 bases between them.

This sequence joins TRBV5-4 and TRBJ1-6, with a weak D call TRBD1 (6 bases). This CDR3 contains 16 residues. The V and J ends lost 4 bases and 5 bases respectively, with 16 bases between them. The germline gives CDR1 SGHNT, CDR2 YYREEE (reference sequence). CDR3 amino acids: CASSRALGQNNSPLHF. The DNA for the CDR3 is TGTGCCAGCAGCAGGGCCCTGGGACAAAATAATTCACCCCTCCACTTT.

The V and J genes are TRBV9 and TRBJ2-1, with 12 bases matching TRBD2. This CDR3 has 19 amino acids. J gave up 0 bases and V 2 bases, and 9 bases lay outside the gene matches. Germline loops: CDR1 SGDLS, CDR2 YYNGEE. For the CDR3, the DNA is TGTGCCAGCAGCGTGACAATACTAGCGGGGGGCAACTCCTACAATGAGCAGTTCTTC. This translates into CASSVTILAGGNSYNEQFF.

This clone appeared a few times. The CDR3 nucleotides read TGTGCCAGCAGCTTCACGGGACAGGGGGCTACTAATGAAAAACTGTTTTTT. This translates into CASSFTGQGATNEKLFF. V gene TRBV7-9 combines with J gene TRBJ1-4; TRBD1 matches 12 bases. From germline, CDR1 is SEHNR and CDR2 FQNEAQ (reference sequence). V shed 3 bases and J 2 bases; nucleotides not matched to a gene: 4. This CDR3 has 17 residues.